A selection of T cell receptor beta chains follows, all from one sample in a study of OX40 agonist ivuxolimab in advanced cancers. Using immunoSEQ multiplex PCR, the repertoire was profiled, and TCRdb retains in-frame clones only, with some absent. The table includes 65,000 to 95,000 clones, 89% detected once. Sequenced here: CD4+ or CD8+ T cells sorted from blood, sampled in a trial of the OX40 agonist ivuxolimab. These receptors were obtained from an adult with an advanced solid tumor such as melanoma, head and neck, liver or kidney cancer. The CDR3 runs from the conserved cysteine through the conserved F or W. D genes are given only for firm matches. Only part of the rows carry a size: once, few, many, or a class if the clone is expanded.

>TRBV19|TRBJ1-5|TRBD1|NA
TGTGCCAGTAGTATTATGGGGAAGGGGGCCAATCAGCCCCAGCATTTT
CASSIMGKGANQPQHF
>TRBV7-3|TRBJ2-6|NA|NA
TGTGCCAGCAGCTCCGGGGCCAACGTCCTGACTTTC
CASSSGANVLTF
>TRBV5-1|TRBJ1-4|NA|NA
TGCGCCAGCAGCTTTGGGCAGCTTAATGAAAAACTGTTTTTT
CASSFGQLNEKLFF
>TRBV10-3|TRBJ2-1|NA|NA
TGTGCCATCATGAAGGGGAATGAGCAGTTCTTC
CAIMKGNEQFF
>TRBV7-2|TRBJ2-1|TRBD2|NA
TGTGCCAGCAGCAGAGCGGGAGGGGTATACAATGAGCAGTTCTTC
CASSRAGGVYNEQFF
>TRBV4-1|TRBJ2-5|NA|NA
TGCGCCAGCAGCCAAACACCAGGGGCCCCCCAAGAGACCCAGTACTTC
CASSQTPGAPQETQYF
>TRBV27|TRBJ2-2|NA|NA
TGTGCCAGCAGTTTAAGGGCGAACAGGCAGAACACCGGGGAGCTGTTTTTT
CASSLRANRQNTGELFF
>TRBV5-1|TRBJ2-1|TRBD1|NA
TGCGCCAGCAGCCTCATACCGGGACAGGCGAACAATGAGCAGTTCTTC
CASSLIPGQANNEQFF
>TRBV5-1|TRBJ2-3|TRBD2|NA
TGCGCCAGCAGCAATGGGCTAGCGGACCCCACAGATACGCAGTATTTT
CASSNGLADPTDTQYF
>TRBV10-3|TRBJ1-2|NA|NA
TGTGCCATCATGGATCGGACAGTTGATCAGTCTTCTGGCTACACCTTC
CAIMDRTVDQSSGYTF
>TRBV7-2|TRBJ2-3|NA|NA
TGTGCCAGCAGCCAGGGCTCTTGGGGCGGCACGCAGTATTTT
CASSQGSWGGTQYF
>TRBV25-1|TRBJ2-3|NA|NA
TGTGCCAGCAGTGAAGAGTTTCTCTCCACAGATACGCAGTATTTT
CASSEEFLSTDTQYF
>TRBV11-3|TRBJ2-2|NA|NA
TGTGCCAGCAGCCGGAACACGAACACCGGGGAGCTGTTTTTT
CASSRNTNTGELFF
>TRBV5-3|TRBJ2-1|TRBD1|NA
TGTGCCAGAAGCCCCAACAGGGGCACAGTGAATGAGCAGTTCTTC
CARSPNRGTVNEQFF
>TRBV10-3|TRBJ2-5|TRBD1|few
TGTGCCATCAGTGAGTCTTCAGGGACAGGACAAGAGACCCAGTACTTC
CAISESSGTGQETQYF
>TRBV5-1|TRBJ1-1|TRBD1|NA
TGCGCCAGCAGCTTCGACAGGGTGAACACTGAAGCTTTCTTT
CASSFDRVNTEAFF
>TRBV5-1|TRBJ2-1|NA|NA
TGCGCCAGCAGCTTGGTGGCCGACACCTCCTACAATGAGCAGTTCTTC
CASSLVADTSYNEQFF
>TRBV6-5|TRBJ1-3|NA|NA
TGTGCCAGCGAACCGGGGCGTTTATCTGGAAACACCATATATTTT
CASEPGRLSGNTIYF
>TRBV6-5|TRBJ1-1|TRBD1|NA
TGTGCCAGCAGTTACTCCGACAGCCGGGACAGGGGAGGGGCTTTCTTT
CASSYSDSRDRGGAFF
>TRBV5-1|TRBJ1-1|NA|NA
TGCGCCAGCAGCTCACTAGGGCAGTTCGGCACTGAAGCTTTCTTT
CASSSLGQFGTEAFF
>TRBV7-9|TRBJ2-3|TRBD2|NA
TGTGCCAGCAGCCCCACGACTAGCGGCTTCACAGATACGCAGTATTTT
CASSPTTSGFTDTQYF
>TRBV19|TRBJ2-7|NA|NA
TGTGCCAGTAGTCCCCCCCGGGCGGGGAGCTCCTACGAGCAGTACTTC
CASSPPRAGSSYEQYF
>TRBV15|TRBJ2-1|TRBD1|once
TGTGCCACCAGCCCGGACAGGAGCTCCTACAATGAGCAGTTCTTC
CATSPDRSSYNEQFF
>TRBV10-3|TRBJ1-1|NA|NA
TGTGCCATCAGGCCAGGTGAGACTAACACTGAAGCTTTCTTT
CAIRPGETNTEAFF
>TRBV11-3|TRBJ2-2|TRBD2|NA
TGTGCCAGCACCGTACTAGCGGGCTTTGACACCGGGGAGCTGTTTTTT
CASTVLAGFDTGELFF
>TRBV2|TRBJ1-2|NA|NA
TGTGCCAGCAGTGAAGAAGTACGGGGCAGAAGGGAGGGCTACACCTTC
CASSEEVRGRREGYTF
>TRBV5-1|TRBJ2-7|TRBD1|NA
TGCGCCAGCAGCTTGTGGACAGGGGGCGACTACGAGCAGTACTTC
CASSLWTGGDYEQYF
>TRBV18|TRBJ2-7|NA|NA
TGTGCCAGCTCACCACCATCGGTTTCCTACGAGCAGTACTTC
CASSPPSVSYEQYF
>TRBV5-1|TRBJ2-5|NA|NA
TGCGCCAGCAGCTTACAACAAGAGACCCAGTACTTC
CASSLQQETQYF
>TRBV7-3|TRBJ2-1|NA|NA
TGTGCCAGCAGCCGCACAATGGCCGATGAGCAGTTCTTC
CASSRTMADEQFF
>TRBV19|TRBJ2-7|TRBD1|NA
TGTGCCAGTAGCCCACCGAGGACAGGGCAGAACGAGCAGTACTTC
CASSPPRTGQNEQYF
>TRBV7-8|TRBJ1-5|NA|NA
TGTGCCAGCAGCAGAGATAATCAGCCCCAGCATTTT
CASSRDNQPQHF
>TRBV10-3|TRBJ2-3|TRBD2|NA
TGTGCCATCAGTCCCGGGACTAGAGGCGCGGGCACAGATACGCAGTATTTT
CAISPGTRGAGTDTQYF
>TRBV5-1|TRBJ2-1|NA|NA
TGCGCCAGCAGCGTGACGGCGGCAGACCAGTTCTTC
CASSVTAADQFF
>TRBV29-1|TRBJ1-1|NA|few
TGCAGCGTGACCTACGGGGGCGGCACTGAAGCTTTCTTT
CSVTYGGGTEAFF
>TRBV28|TRBJ2-7|NA|NA
TGTGCCAGCAGTTTATTAGGGTACGAGCAGTACTTC
CASSLLGYEQYF
>TRBV5-6|TRBJ1-1|NA|few
TGTGCCAGCAGCCAGCGCCAGACAGGTCTGAACACTGAAGCTTTCTTT
CASSQRQTGLNTEAFF
>TRBV28|TRBJ1-1|NA|NA
TGTGCCAGCAGTCCTTCCGGGACTTTGAACACTGAAGCTTTCTTT
CASSPSGTLNTEAFF
>TRBV14|TRBJ2-4|NA|NA
TGTGCCAGCAGCCAAGGGGTTTGGGACATTCAGTACTTC
CASSQGVWDIQYF